The 17 T cell receptor beta chains below all came from one sample that was sequenced in a study of T cell responses to AZD1222 COVID-19 vaccine. The assay was immunoSEQ multiplex PCR, and TCRdb's table has in-frame clones only and misses some. Here the sample spans more than 110,000 clones, about 93% being singletons. The starting material was peripheral blood, obtained on day 0 of AZD1222 vaccination. All receptors derive from an adult in good health.

This sequence joins TRBV23-1 and TRBJ2-5; possible D gene TRBD1, 5 bases. TRBV23-1 has ORF status, its function being uncertain. With 2 bases removed from V and 2 bases from J, the gap between germline ends came to 12 bases. The CDR3 covers 15 residues. CDR3 nucleotides: TGCGCCAGCAGTCAACTCATAAGGGGACAAGAGACCCAGTACTTC. This encodes CASSQLIRGQETQYF.

This clone was found once. The genes are TRBV19 and TRBJ1-2; D is unresolved. Trimming removed 6 bases at V and 7 bases at J, with 27 bases between. Germline V gene data show CDR1 as LNHDA and CDR2 as SQIVND (reference sequence). The CDR3 sequence is 17 residues long. The CDR3 DNA reads TGTGCCAGTAGCCTCCTTGATCGCTTTCGGGAAACGGTTGGCTACACCTTC. Translating it yields CASSLLDRFRETVGYTF.

This rearrangement joins TRBV30 to TRBJ1-6, with TRBD1 matching 10 bases. The germline gives CDR1 GTSNPN, CDR2 SVGIG (reference sequence). V dropped 4 bases and J dropped 10; count of bases not matched to a gene: 4. The CDR3 covers 13 residues. This chain's CDR3 is CAWTGQGLSPLHF. For the CDR3, the DNA is TGTGCCTGGACGGGACAGGGGTTGTCACCCCTCCACTTT.

The rearrangement links TRBV7-2 to TRBJ1-5; D unclear. Germline lookup yields CDR1 SGHTA and CDR2 FQGNSA. There are 14 residues in the CDR3. Trimming removed 4 bases from V and 2 bases from J, with 9 bases in between. The CDR3 spells CASSSASGNQPQHF. The CDR3, as DNA: TGTGCCAGCAGCTCCGCTTCTGGCAATCAGCCCCAGCATTTT. The full variable domain, rest sourced from reference TRBV7-2 and TRBJ1-5, is GAGVSQSPSNKVTEKGKDVELRCDPISGHTALYWYRQSLGQGLEFLIYFQGNSAPDKSGLPSDRFSAERTGGSVSTLTIQRTQQEDSAVYLCASSSASGNQPQHFGDGTRLSIL.

The chain is built from TRBV19 and TRBJ2-6, with TRBD1 matching 11 bases. Trimming cost V 3 bases and J 2 bases; bases outside gene matches: 0. The germline V gene encodes CDR1 LNHDA and CDR2 SQIVND (reference sequence). The CDR3 loop spans 16 amino acids. CDR3 DNA sequence: TGTGCCAGTAGTATGGGACAGGGGGCTGGGGCCAACGTCCTGACTTTC. Translation: CASSMGQGAGANVLTF.

The rearrangement links TRBV19 to TRBJ1-2, with a tentative D call TRBD1 (6 bases). V shed 6 bases and J shed 0 bases, with 17 bases lying between them. The CDR3 extends over 16 amino acids. Germline CDR1 LNHDA, CDR2 SQIVND (reference sequence). The CDR3 DNA sequence: TGTGCCAGTAGAAGGTGGGAAAGGGGGGCTAACTATGGCTACACCTTC. Translated, it gives CASRRWERGANYGYTF.

J is TRBJ2-1 and V is TRBV6-5, with TRBD1 identical over 7 bases. V dropped 6 bases and J dropped 9; count of bases not matched to a gene: 2. CDR1 MNHEY and CDR2 SVGAGI come from the germline V gene. The CDR3 loop spans 11 amino acids. CDR3 sequence reads: CASSPGGEQFF. The DNA of the CDR3 is TGTGCCAGCAGCCCAGGGGGTGAGCAGTTCTTC.

About this clone itself: Sequence at one end of the junction differs from germline and may be a read error. The chain couples TRBV7-7 to TRBJ2-5; D may be TRBD2 (5 bases). Germline V CDR1 and CDR2: SSHAT, FNYEAQ (reference sequence). The CDR3 sequence is 15 residues long. Here the CDR3 DNA reads TGTGCTAGCAGCTTATCCCCGGGGTTTGGGGAGACCCAGTACTTC. Encoded protein: CASSLSPGFGETQYF. The variable domain in full, completed from reference TRBV7-7 and TRBJ2-5, reads GAGVSQSPRYKVTKRGQDVTLRCDPISSHATLYWYQQALGQGPEFLTYFNYEAQPDKSGLPSDRFSAERPEGSISTLTIQRTEQRDSAMYRCASSLSPGFGETQYFGPGTRLLVL.

The V and J genes are TRBV7-8 and TRBJ1-2; no firm D call. Germline V gene data show CDR1 as SGHVS and CDR2 as FQNEAQ. The CDR3 has 12 amino acids. V was trimmed by 5 bases and J by 3 bases, leaving 7 bases between them. The CDR3 is CASSRGDYGYTF. CDR3 DNA sequence: TGTGCCAGCAGCCGGGGAGACTATGGCTACACCTTC.

The sample holds one count of this clone. The V gene is TRBV18, the J gene TRBJ1-3; 9 nucleotides match TRBD1. The CDR3 sequence is 16 residues long. V trimming: 3 bases; J trimming: 1 base; junction bases outside the gene matches: 4. Per the germline V gene, CDR1 is KGHSH and CDR2 is LQKENI. The CDR3 is CASSPLDRGSGNTIYF. The CDR3 DNA reads TGTGCCAGCTCACCCCTGGACAGGGGATCTGGAAACACCATATATTTT.

The chain uses TRBV5-5 and TRBJ2-7, with TRBD2 as a possible D gene (5 bases). The V end lost 0 bases, the J end lost 2 bases, and 15 bases lay between the germline ends. The germline V gene encodes CDR1 SGHKS and CDR2 YYEKEE (reference sequence). CDR3 length: 16 amino acids. This CDR3 reads CASSLDRGPVAYEQYF. CDR3 DNA: TGTGCCAGCAGCTTGGATCGGGGTCCCGTCGCCTACGAGCAGTACTTC.

This chain links TRBV11-3 with TRBJ1-1; weak D call: TRBD1 (6 bases). Germline CDR1 is SGHNT and CDR2 is YENEEA. This CDR3 contains 13 residues. Trimming pared 5 bases from V and 4 bases from J, leaving 11 bases between. CDR3 bases: TGTGCCAGCAGCCCAACAGGGAGCACTGAAGCTTTCTTT. Residues: CASSPTGSTEAFF.

This chain uses TRBV2 with TRBJ1-1; D gene unclear. CDR3 size: 14 residues. Germline CDR1 reads SNHLY; CDR2 reads FYNNEI. V was pared by 3 bases and J by 1 base, with 9 bases between. CDR3 sequence reads: CASSDPSKNTEAFF. CDR3 bases: TGTGCCAGCAGTGACCCCTCTAAGAACACTGAAGCTTTCTTT.

The J gene is TRBJ1-2, the V gene TRBV4-3; 8 positions agree with TRBD1. Germline V gene lookup returns CDR1 LGHNA and CDR2 YSLEER. The CDR3 contains 15 residues. Germline trimming cut 1 base from V and 6 bases from J; bases unmatched to any gene: 7. As DNA, the CDR3 is TGCGCCAGCAGCCAAGTGTCAGGACAGGGTCATGGCTACACCTTC. Its translation: CASSQVSGQGHGYTF.

The rearrangement links TRBV10-3 to TRBJ2-7, with no clear D. The CDR3 contains 13 residues. The germline CDR1 and CDR2 sequences are ENHRY and SYGVKD. The ends were cut back, 4 bases at V and 4 bases at J, with 11 bases in the middle. CDR3 DNA: TGTGCCATCAGTGGTGACGACGGGTACGAGCAGTACTTC. It specifies CAISGDDGYEQYF.

The chain links TRBV29-1 to TRBJ1-2, with 8 bases lining up with TRBD1. The germline gives CDR1 SQVTM, CDR2 ANQGSEA. The ends lost 4 bases at V and 7 bases at J; junction bases unmatched: 8. The CDR3 loop spans 13 amino acids. CDR3 sequence reads: CSVGVTGGFGYTF. The CDR3 nucleotides read TGCAGCGTTGGGGTCACAGGGGGTTTTGGCTACACCTTC.

V and J are TRBV12-3 or TRBV12-4 and TRBJ2-5; D might be TRBD2 (5 bases). CDR3 size: 13 residues. Trimming removed 6 bases from V and 2 bases from J, with 10 bases in between. The chain's CDR3 is CASSTGFQETQYF. The CDR3 DNA reads TGTGCCAGCAGCACGGGGTTTCAAGAGACCCAGTACTTC.